This T cell receptor beta chain was obtained from a study of PD-1 blockade in classical Hodgkin lymphoma (dated by TCRdb to the early 2020s). Regarding the complete study: Nivolumab dosing was 3 mg/kg intravenously every 2 weeks, continuing until either disease progression or unacceptable toxicity. The study used CyTOF and TCR beta sequencing to define a peripheral blood immune signature of response to PD-1 blockade in classical Hodgkin lymphoma.

The Qiagen DNeasy kit was used to extract genomic DNA both from unsorted PBMCs and from the negatively selected CD4+ and CD8+ fractions. TCR beta CDR3 regions were amplified by immunoSEQ multiplex PCR using primers annealing to V and J segments. A synthetic immune receptor repertoire was used to minimize amplification bias, and any residual bias was removed computationally once sequencing was done. The original methods were these. Custom Python scripts were used to quantify repertoire diversity as the Shannon entropy index. Unsorted, CD4+ and CD8+ repertoires were examined separately, except in combined analyses, for which CD4+ and CD8+ sequences were merged in silico. Clonal expansion was defined as a frequency increase of at least 2-fold after treatment compared with C1D1, and clones undetected at baseline were assigned a pseudocount of 0.5. Clones with 0 or 1 copy at C1D1 were defined as singleton clones, while clones with 2 or more copies were defined as non-singleton clones. Clones expanded in unsorted samples were labelled as CD4+, CD8+ or unknown by matching protein sequences in sorted samples from the same patient. Wilcoxon tests on paired samples were used to test diversity changes from C1D1 to C4D1. TCRdb's version of the immuneACCESS table is confined to in-frame rearrangements and falls short of the full clone set. An unresolved V gene accounts for under half of the shortfall where checked; the remainder is of unknown origin. For V, J and clone size, that table is used; D and trimming come from the DNA. The sample contains around 24,000 clones, around 67% of them found a single time. About an eighth of the sample goes to the ten largest clones.

From the cysteine up to the phenylalanine, the CDR3 has a length of 13 residues. Only the CDR3 DNA stays, 39 bases, in frame from base 1. Via the germline V gene (reference sequence), CDR1 is MNHEY and CDR2 SMNVEV. A distance of 9 bases separates the germline ends of V and J, which lose 2 bases and 5 bases respectively. The paper's findings and limits, for the study overall: Lower diversity was seen in patients whose nivolumab began less than 1 year after ASCT, and these patients were left out of later analyses so that immune reconstitution would not confound the results. Trial patients with a complete response had baseline diversity similar to that of newly diagnosed patients, while partial responders and progressors had significantly lower diversity. Baseline TCR diversity was reported as lower in newly diagnosed patients than in healthy donors, and lower still in relapsed/refractory patients. CD4+ but not CD8+ TCR diversity rose significantly by C4D1 (p=0.0027 vs p=0.16), most apparent in complete responders (p=0.02). Only a single clinical trial cohort was studied, and what caused the repertoire differences, possibly disease activity or prior therapy, remained undefined.

The time point label, as the study defines it: cycle 2 day 1 (C2D1) of nivolumab. Every trial patient had relapsed following autologous stem cell transplantation, and prior brentuximab vedotin exposure was what differed among cohorts A, B and C. The trial cohort comprised some 60 patients with relapsed/refractory classical Hodgkin lymphoma whose best overall responses were complete response, partial response or progressive disease. Trial patients were treated with single-agent nivolumab in the multi-cohort phase II CheckMate 205 trial. An independent review committee assessed best overall response by applying the 2007 International Working Group response criteria. Trial PBMCs were collected immediately before nivolumab initiation (C1D1) and during therapy at cycle 2 day 1 and cycle 4 day 1. Peripheral blood was collected in 8 mL Vacutainer Cell Preparation Tubes, from which PBMCs were isolated by centrifugation and then cryopreserved.

With respect to this clone: Its antigen remains undetermined. Per-nucleotide qualities are absent, and no much larger clonotype sits a single base away.

This specimen was peripheral blood mononuclear cells (PBMCs), taken before the second cycle of nivolumab. This TCR was recovered from a human donor with classical Hodgkin lymphoma. The sequence is built from TRBV27 and TRBJ1-2; 6 matching bases give a weak D call of TRBD1. The DNA sequence follows: TGTGCCAGCAGTTTAGCCACAGGGTATGGCTACACCTTC. Translated, this is CASSLATGYGYTF.